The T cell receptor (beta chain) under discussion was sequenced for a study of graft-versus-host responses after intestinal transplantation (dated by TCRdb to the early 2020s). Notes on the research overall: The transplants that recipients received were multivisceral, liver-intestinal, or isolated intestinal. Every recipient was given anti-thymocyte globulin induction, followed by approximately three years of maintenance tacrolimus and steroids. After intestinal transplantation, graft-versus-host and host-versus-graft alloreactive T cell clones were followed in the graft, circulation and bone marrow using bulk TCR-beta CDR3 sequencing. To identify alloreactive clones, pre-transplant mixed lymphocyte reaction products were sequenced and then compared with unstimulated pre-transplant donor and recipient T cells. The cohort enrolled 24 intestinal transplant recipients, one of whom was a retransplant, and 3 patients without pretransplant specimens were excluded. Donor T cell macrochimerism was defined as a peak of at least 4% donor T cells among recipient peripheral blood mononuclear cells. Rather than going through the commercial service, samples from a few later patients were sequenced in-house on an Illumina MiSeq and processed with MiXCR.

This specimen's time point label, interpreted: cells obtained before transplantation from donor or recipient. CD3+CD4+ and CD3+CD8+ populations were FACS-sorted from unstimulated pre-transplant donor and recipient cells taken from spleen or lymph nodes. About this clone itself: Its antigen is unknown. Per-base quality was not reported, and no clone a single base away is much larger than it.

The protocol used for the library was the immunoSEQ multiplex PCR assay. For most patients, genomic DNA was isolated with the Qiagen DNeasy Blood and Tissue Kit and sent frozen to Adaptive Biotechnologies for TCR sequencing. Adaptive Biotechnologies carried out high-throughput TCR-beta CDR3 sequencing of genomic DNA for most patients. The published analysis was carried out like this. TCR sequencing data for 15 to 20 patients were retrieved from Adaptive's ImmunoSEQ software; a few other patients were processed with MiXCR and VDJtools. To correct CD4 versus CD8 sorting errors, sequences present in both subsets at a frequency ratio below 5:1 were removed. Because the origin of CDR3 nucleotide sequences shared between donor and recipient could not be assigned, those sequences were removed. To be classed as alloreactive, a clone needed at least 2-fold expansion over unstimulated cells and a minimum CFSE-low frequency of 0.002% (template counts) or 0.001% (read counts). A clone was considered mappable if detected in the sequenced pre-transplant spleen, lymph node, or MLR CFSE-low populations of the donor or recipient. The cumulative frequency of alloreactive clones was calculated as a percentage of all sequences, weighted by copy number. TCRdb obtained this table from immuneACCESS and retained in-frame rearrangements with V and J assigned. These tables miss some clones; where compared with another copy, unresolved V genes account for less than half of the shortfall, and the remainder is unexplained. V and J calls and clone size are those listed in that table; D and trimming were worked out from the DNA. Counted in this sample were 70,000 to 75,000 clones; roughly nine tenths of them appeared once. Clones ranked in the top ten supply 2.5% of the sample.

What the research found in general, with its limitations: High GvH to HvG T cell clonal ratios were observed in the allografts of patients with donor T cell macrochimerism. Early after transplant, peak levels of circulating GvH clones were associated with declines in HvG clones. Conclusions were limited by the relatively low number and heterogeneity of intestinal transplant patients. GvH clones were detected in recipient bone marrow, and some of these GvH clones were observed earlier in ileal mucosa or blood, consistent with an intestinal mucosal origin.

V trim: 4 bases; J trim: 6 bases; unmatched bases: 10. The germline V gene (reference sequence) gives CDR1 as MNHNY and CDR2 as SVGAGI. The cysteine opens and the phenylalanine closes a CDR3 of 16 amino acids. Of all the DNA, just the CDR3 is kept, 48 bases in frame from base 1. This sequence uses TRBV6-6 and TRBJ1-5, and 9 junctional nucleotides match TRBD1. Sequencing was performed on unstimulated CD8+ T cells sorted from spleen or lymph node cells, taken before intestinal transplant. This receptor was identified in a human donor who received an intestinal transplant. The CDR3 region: CASSSTDRGRGQPQHF. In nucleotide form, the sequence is TGTGCCAGCAGTTCTACGGACAGGGGAAGGGGTCAGCCCCAGCATTTT.